The 26 T cell receptor beta chains below come from one sample, sequenced in a study of blood T cell repertoires in COVID-19. Only in-frame clones appear in the TCRdb table, and some are missing; sequencing was by immunoSEQ multiplex PCR. Found here are about 140,000 clones, about 83% of them singletons; the top ten hold around 1.5%. Sequenced sample: peripheral blood. These TCRs come from a human donor in a cohort sampled during active COVID-19.

This rearrangement joins TRBV11-2 to TRBJ2-1, with D perhaps TRBD1 (5 bases). Germline assignment: CDR1 SGHAT and CDR2 FQNNGV. The CDR3 is 14 amino acids. V gave up 8 bases and J gave up 1 base, with 12 bases separating them. The CDR3 DNA follows: TGTGCCAGCGTTTGGGGCCGATCCTACAATGAGCAGTTCTTC. Translating it yields CASVWGRSYNEQFF.

The V call is TRBV3-1 (or the pseudogene TRBV3-2), the J call TRBJ2-7; 12 positions match TRBD2. The CDR3 has 15 residues. Trimming at V came to 5 bases and at J to 5 bases, leaving 7 bases not matched to a gene. Germline lookup yields CDR1 LGHDT and CDR2 YNNKEL (reference sequence). CDR3 region: CASSTRTSGKDEQYF. The DNA for the CDR3 is TGTGCCAGCAGCACCCGGACTAGCGGGAAGGACGAGCAGTACTTC.

This clone was observed once. The chain carries TRBV7-2 and TRBJ2-5; 14 bases align to TRBD2. V lost 1 base and J lost 1; bases outside the gene matches: 2. The CDR3 length is 17 residues. Germline CDR1 is SGHTA and CDR2 is FQGNSA. CDR3 sequence (DNA): TGTGCCAGCAGCTTAGGGACTAGCGGGAGGTTCCAAGAGACCCAGTACTTC. Amino acid sequence: CASSLGTSGRFQETQYF.

This clone was counted once. This sequence joins TRBV9 and TRBJ2-2, with D possibly matching TRBD1 (7 bases). Per germline, CDR1 SGDLS and CDR2 YYNGEE. The V gene lost 6 bases and the J gene lost 6 bases, with 21 bases spanning the gap. CDR3 length equals 16 residues. CDR3 residues: CASTKRQGRGAGELFF. The CDR3 region has the DNA TGTGCCAGCACAAAAAGACAGGGAAGGGGGGCCGGGGAGCTGTTTTTT.

The CDR3 coding sequence is TGTGCCAGCAGCACGCTGCGTAACAATGAGCAGTTCTTC. Translated, it gives CASSTLRNNEQFF. The V call is TRBV9, the J call TRBJ2-1, with D unresolved. CDR1 is SGDLS, CDR2 YYNGEE, per germline. V lost 4 bases and J 5 bases, leaving 10 bases between the germline ends. The CDR3 spans 13 residues.

This clone came up once. The chain's CDR3 is CASTPGTSGSSPTEEQFF. In nucleotides, the CDR3 is TGCGCCAGCACCCCGGGGACTAGCGGGAGTTCACCCACTGAGGAGCAGTTCTTC. The chain recombines TRBV5-1 with TRBJ2-1; 14 bases are a match to TRBD2. The V and J ends lost 6 bases and 10 bases, in that order; junction bases with no gene match: 18. The CDR3 runs to 18 residues. From germline, CDR1 is SGHRS and CDR2 YFSETQ.

This chain joins TRBV5-5 and TRBJ2-7; TRBD2 is a possible D gene (6 bases). Germline V gene lookup returns CDR1 SGHKS and CDR2 YYEKEE (reference sequence). The CDR3 is made up of 15 amino acids. The V end lost 4 bases, the J end lost 3 bases, and 17 bases lay between the germline ends. The CDR3 is CASSPTLTRGYEQYF. In DNA form, the CDR3 reads TGTGCCAGCAGCCCAACCCTGACTAGAGGCTACGAGCAGTACTTC.

V gene TRBV28 combines with J gene TRBJ2-1; D unclear. Germline-derived CDR1 and CDR2 are MDHEN and SYDVKM. The CDR3 is made up of 10 amino acids. Trimming left V 8 bases short and J 9 bases short, with 8 bases between. The CDR3 sequence is CASLSTEQFF. The CDR3 DNA reads as TGTGCCAGCCTTAGTACTGAGCAGTTCTTC.

The chain employs TRBV11-3 and TRBJ2-3; D call uncertain. Looked up from germline, CDR1 is SGHNT and CDR2 is YENEEA. The V and J ends lost 1 base and 5 bases respectively, with 7 bases between them. This CDR3 region has 13 residues. CDR3 protein: CASSLAAEDTQYF. CDR3 DNA: TGTGCCAGCAGCTTAGCCGCGGAAGATACGCAGTATTTT.

The gene calls are TRBV7-9 and TRBJ2-2, with 7 nucleotides matching TRBD2. The CDR3 loop spans 16 amino acids. The germline V gene encodes CDR1 SEHNR and CDR2 FQNEAQ (reference sequence). With V trimmed by 2 bases and J by 2 bases, 5 bases remained unmatched. The DNA for the CDR3 is TGTGCCAGCAGCTTAAGACGCGGGAGAAACACCGGGGAGCTGTTTTTT. Its protein product is CASSLRRGRNTGELFF. Combining the CDR3 with reference TRBV7-9 and TRBJ2-2 gives the whole variable domain DTGVSQNPRHKITKRGQNVTFRCDPISEHNRLYWYRQTLGQGPEFLTYFQNEAQLEKSRLLSDRFSAERPKGSFSTLEIQRTEQGDSAMYLCASSLRRGRNTGELFFGEGSRLTVL.

The chain carries TRBV11-3 and TRBJ1-5; 9 bases fit TRBD1. The CDR3 is 16 amino acids. Germline V gives CDR1 SGHNT, CDR2 YENEEA. V lost 5 bases, J lost 2 bases, and 7 bases stayed unmatched. For the CDR3, the DNA is TGTGCCAGCAGCGGCCTTAGGACAGGGGGCAATCAGCCCCAGCATTTT. Translation gives CASSGLRTGGNQPQHF.

The rearrangement uses TRBV11-3 and TRBJ2-2, with D hard to call. Trimming left V 5 bases short and J 4 bases short, with 8 bases between. Germline V gene sequence: CDR1 SGHNT, CDR2 YENEEA. The CDR3 extends over 13 amino acids. The CDR3, as DNA: TGTGCCAGCAGCAGAGTTTCCACCGGGGAGCTGTTTTTT. It encodes CASSRVSTGELFF.

The chain couples TRBV4-1 to TRBJ2-7; D may be TRBD2 (6 bases). The CDR3 totals 16 residues. Germline CDR1 and CDR2: MGHRA and YSYEKL. The ends were cut back, 4 bases at V and 2 bases at J, with 18 bases in the middle. CDR3 coding DNA: TGCGCCAGCAGCCCCTATTTTAGCGGAGCTACCTACGAGCAGTACTTC. This codes for CASSPYFSGATYEQYF.

J is TRBJ2-7 and V is TRBV29-1, with TRBD1 identical over 8 bases. This CDR3 is 12 amino acids long. Germline V CDR1 and CDR2: SQVTM, ANQGSEA. V lost 8 bases to trimming and J lost 1 base; unmatched junction nucleotides: 4. As DNA, the CDR3 is TGCAGCATGACAGGGGATTCCTACGAGCAGTACTTC. Its protein is CSMTGDSYEQYF.

This clone was counted between two and nine times. The V call is TRBV6-2 or TRBV6-3, the J call TRBJ2-7; maybe TRBD1 (6 bases). The V end was cut by 10 bases, the J end by 3 bases, with 16 bases between. This CDR3 comprises 13 residues. Germline assignment: CDR1 MNHEY and CDR2 SVGEGT. DNA for the CDR3: TGTGCCACCAGCCGGGACATCTACTACGAGCAGTACTTC. Encoded protein: CATSRDIYYEQYF.

The rearrangement joins TRBV11-2 to TRBJ2-7; weak D call: TRBD2 (6 bases). The CDR3 covers 14 residues. V was clipped by 0 bases and J by 3 bases, with 9 bases between them. The V gene's germline CDR1 is SGHAT and CDR2 FQNNGV. The DNA of the CDR3 is TGTGCCAGCAGCTTAGATGGACTAAACTACGAGCAGTACTTC. Encoded protein: CASSLDGLNYEQYF.

The chain joins TRBV15 to TRBJ2-3, with TRBD1 matching 9 bases. Trimming at V came to 1 base and at J to 4 bases, leaving 6 bases not matched to a gene. Looked up from germline, CDR1 is LNHNV and CDR2 is YYDKDF (reference sequence). CDR3 length: 16 amino acids. The chain's CDR3 is CATSRGGTGPADTQYF. The CDR3 DNA follows: TGTGCCACCAGCAGAGGTGGGACAGGGCCGGCAGATACGCAGTATTTT.

The rearrangement links TRBV5-1 to TRBJ2-7; 7 bases are a match to TRBD2. The germline gives CDR1 SGHRS, CDR2 YFSETQ. Trimming at V came to 4 bases and at J to 7 bases, leaving 8 bases not matched to a gene. This CDR3 is built from 13 residues. The CDR3 coding sequence is TGCGCCAGCAGCGAACCGGGACTACGAGAGCAGTACTTC. This sequence encodes CASSEPGLREQYF.

The gene calls are TRBV6-5 and TRBJ2-7; D not certain. Trimming left V 2 bases short and J 5 bases short, with 13 bases between. CDR1 is MNHEY, CDR2 SVGAGI, per germline. The CDR3 is 14 residues long. CDR3 protein: CASSYLGRKDEQYF. The CDR3 DNA follows: TGTGCCAGCAGTTACCTAGGCCGTAAGGACGAGCAGTACTTC.

The CDR3 bases are TGTGCCTCCCACCCGGGACAAGGGGAGCTGTTTTTT. This gives the protein CASHPGQGELFF. The gene calls are TRBV10-3 and TRBJ2-2; a weak D match, TRBD1 (6 bases). This CDR3 comprises 12 residues. Germline V gene lookup returns CDR1 ENHRY and CDR2 SYGVKD. Trimming left V 11 bases short and J 8 bases short, with 15 bases between.

The gene calls are TRBV6-6 and TRBJ2-1, with 7 nucleotides matching TRBD2. The CDR3 length is 15 residues. V was clipped by 3 bases and J by 4 bases; unmatched bases: 6. Germline V CDR1 and CDR2: MNHNY, SVGAGI (reference sequence). The CDR3, as DNA: TGTGCCAGCAGTTATGACAGCGGGGAATACAATGAGCAGTTCTTC. Translating gives CASSYDSGEYNEQFF.

This chain joins TRBV9 and TRBJ1-1, with TRBD1 matching 10 bases. V shed 7 bases, J shed 0 bases, and the junction held 18 bases outside the gene matches. Germline V gene sequence: CDR1 SGDLS, CDR2 YYNGEE. The CDR3 has 19 amino acids. The CDR3 sequence is CASSSPPTGGVQMNTEAFF. For the CDR3, the DNA is TGTGCCAGCTCCTCGCCCCCGACAGGGGGCGTACAAATGAACACTGAAGCTTTCTTT.

This clone appeared a few times. V is TRBV6-7 and J is TRBJ2-7; D remains ambiguous. TRBV6-7 is flagged as an ORF with uncertain function. The V gene lost 10 bases and the J gene lost 7 bases, with 14 bases spanning the gap. This CDR3 is built from 11 residues. The chain's CDR3 is CAIWSLGEQYF. The CDR3 bases are TGTGCCATCTGGTCGCTCGGGGAGCAGTACTTC.

The chain combines TRBV3-1 (or the pseudogene TRBV3-2) with TRBJ2-1; 16 bases agree with TRBD2. CDR1 and CDR2 from the germline V gene are LGHDT and YNNKEL (reference sequence). The CDR3 loop spans 20 amino acids. V was clipped by 9 bases and J by 0 bases; unmatched bases: 14. The CDR3 sequence is CASRPSLGLAGGNSYNEQFF. DNA for the CDR3: TGTGCCAGTAGACCTTCATTGGGACTAGCGGGAGGGAACTCCTACAATGAGCAGTTCTTC.

The chain links TRBV2 to TRBJ2-3; perhaps TRBD1 as D (5 bases). The CDR3 loop spans 13 amino acids. CDR1 is SNHLY, CDR2 FYNNEI, per germline. V was pared by 6 bases and J by 6 bases, with 13 bases between. This CDR3 reads CASRRSPGDTQYF. In DNA, the CDR3 is TGTGCCAGCAGGCGCTCCCCAGGGGATACGCAGTATTTT.

In its sample, this clone was seen a few times. The chain combines TRBV25-1 with TRBJ2-7; D is possibly TRBD2 (6 bases). The V and J ends lost 5 bases and 5 bases respectively, with 13 bases between them. The germline gives CDR1 MGHDK, CDR2 SYGVNS. This CDR3 spans 13 amino acids. The CDR3, as DNA: TGTGCCAGCAGTAGGGGCCCGGGGGACGAGCAGTACTTC. As protein: CASSRGPGDEQYF.